Below are 9 T cell receptor beta chains sequenced from a single sample in a study of T cell responses to AZD1222 COVID-19 vaccine. Clones were sequenced by immunoSEQ multiplex PCR, and TCRdb holds only the in-frame ones, with some missing. The sample shows 15,000 to 20,000 clones, roughly nine tenths of them seen only once. This specimen consisted of peripheral blood, obtained 28 days after the second AZD1222 dose. These receptors all stem from an adult who received the AZD1222 COVID-19 vaccine.

The rearrangement joins TRBV28 to TRBJ2-1; either TRBD1 or TRBD2 may fit D (5 bases each). CDR1 and CDR2 from the germline V gene are MDHEN and SYDVKM. Trimming stripped 5 bases from V and 2 bases from J, with 16 bases between. The length of the CDR3 is 16 residues. The CDR3 nucleotides are TGTGCCAGCAGTCGAGGGCGGAGAGGGGCCTACAATGAGCAGTTCTTC. This encodes CASSRGRRGAYNEQFF.

The genes are TRBV4-2 and TRBJ1-4; D is unclear. V lost 2 bases and J 8 bases, leaving 6 bases between the germline ends. The V gene's germline CDR1 is LGHNA and CDR2 YNFKEQ. This CDR3 spans 12 amino acids. The CDR3 region has the DNA TGTGCCAGCAGCCAAAATTCGGAAAAACTGTTTTTT. Its protein is CASSQNSEKLFF.

The rearrangement joins TRBV27 to TRBJ2-7; TRBD1 agrees at 7 bases. Looked up from germline, CDR1 is MNHEY and CDR2 is SMNVEV (reference sequence). With 4 bases clipped from V and 5 bases from J, the junction kept 5 bases outside the gene matches. The CDR3 consists of 13 residues. The CDR3 DNA reads TGTGCCAGCAGTTGGTCAGGGGGAGACGAGCAGTACTTC. It encodes CASSWSGGDEQYF.

The chain combines TRBV4-1 with TRBJ2-1; TRBD2 is a possible D gene (5 bases). The CDR3 loop spans 17 amino acids. The germline V gene has CDR1 MGHRA and CDR2 YSYEKL. The V gene lost 1 base and the J gene lost 2 bases, with 15 bases spanning the gap. The CDR3 nucleotides are TGCGCCAGCAGCCAAGTTGATCTCGGACTGACCTACAATGAGCAGTTCTTC. Translated, it gives CASSQVDLGLTYNEQFF.

The chain couples TRBV6-5 to TRBJ2-5; D not resolved. V lost 4 bases and J lost 9, with 9 bases in between. Looked up from germline, CDR1 is MNHEY and CDR2 is SVGAGI. The CDR3 sequence is 11 residues long. The CDR3 protein is CASSFTPPQYF. CDR3 in DNA: TGTGCCAGCAGTTTTACGCCCCCCCAGTACTTC.

The gene calls are TRBV9 and TRBJ2-1; D could derive from TRBD1 or TRBD2 (5 bases each). Trimming shortened V by 0 bases and J by 7 bases, and 14 bases separated the two germline ends. Germline V gene lookup returns CDR1 SGDLS and CDR2 YYNGEE. This CDR3 contains 15 residues. The CDR3 bases are TGTGCCAGCAGCGTAGGGGAGCGGTGGGGGAATGAGCAGTTCTTC. Protein sequence: CASSVGERWGNEQFF.

V gene TRBV10-3 combines with J gene TRBJ2-3, with 9 bases fitting TRBD2. The germline V gene has CDR1 ENHRY and CDR2 SYGVKD. The CDR3 length is 15 residues. The trim removed 6 bases at V and 2 bases at J, leaving 6 bases unmatched. The CDR3, as DNA: TGTGCCATCAGAGACGCGGGGGGGCCCACAGATACGCAGTATTTT. Translated: CAIRDAGGPTDTQYF.

V usage is TRBV3-1 (or the pseudogene TRBV3-2) and J usage is TRBJ2-6; no clear D. The CDR3 is 13 residues long. V was clipped by 7 bases and J by 4 bases, with 8 bases between them. Germline V gene data show CDR1 as LGHDT and CDR2 as YNNKEL (reference sequence). The DNA for the CDR3 is TGTGCCAGCACGGCGTCCGGGGCCAACGTCCTGACTTTC. This encodes CASTASGANVLTF.

This chain joins TRBV28 and TRBJ1-2, with D perhaps TRBD1 (6 bases). The CDR3 is made up of 12 amino acids. Germline V CDR1 and CDR2: MDHEN, SYDVKM. V was trimmed by 6 bases and J by 4 bases, leaving 9 bases between them. For the CDR3, the DNA is TGTGCCAGCAGCCAGACAGGCTATGGCTACACCTTC. Encoded protein: CASSQTGYGYTF.